This entry features one T cell receptor (beta chain) sequence. What it binds is not known. This entry comes from a study of early T cells in non-severe SARS-CoV-2 infection. General study points: VDJdb-based matching was biased toward anti-spike CD8 responses and missed private and CD4 specificities.

The CDR3 loop spans 13 amino acids. Germline values: CDR1 LGHDT, CDR2 YNNKEL (reference sequence). V lost 1 base and J lost 7, with 10 bases in between. In the library, individual cDNA molecules carried attached unique molecular identifiers. TCRdb reprocessed the 5' RACE reads via MiXCR and lists one record per CDR3 protein. The sample has about 50,000 distinct CDR3 sequences, more than 5.5% seen once. The V gene is TRBV3-1, the J gene TRBJ1-2; D is unresolved. Here the sequenced sample was whole blood, taken at baseline. The receptor was isolated from an adult who was a healthcare worker with PCR-confirmed SARS-CoV-2 infection or an uninfected control (not recorded which). The CDR3 here is CASSQGYPSGYTF. The CDR3 bases are TGTGCCAGCAGCCAAGGATACCCTTCTGGCTACACCTTC.